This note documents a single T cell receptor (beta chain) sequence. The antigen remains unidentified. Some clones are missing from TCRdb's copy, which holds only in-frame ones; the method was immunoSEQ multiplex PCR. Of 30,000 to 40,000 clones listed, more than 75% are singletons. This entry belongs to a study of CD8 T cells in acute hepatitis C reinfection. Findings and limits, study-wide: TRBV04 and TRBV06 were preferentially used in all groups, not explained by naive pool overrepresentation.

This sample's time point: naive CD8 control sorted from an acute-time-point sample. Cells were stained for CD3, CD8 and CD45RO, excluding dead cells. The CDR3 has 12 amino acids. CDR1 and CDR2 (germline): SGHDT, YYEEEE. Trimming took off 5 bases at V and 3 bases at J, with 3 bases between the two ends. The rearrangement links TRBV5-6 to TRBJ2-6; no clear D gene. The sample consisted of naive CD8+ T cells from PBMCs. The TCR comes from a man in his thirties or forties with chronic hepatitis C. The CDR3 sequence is CASSGGANVLTF. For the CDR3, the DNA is TGTGCCAGCAGTGGTGGGGCCAACGTCCTGACTTTC.